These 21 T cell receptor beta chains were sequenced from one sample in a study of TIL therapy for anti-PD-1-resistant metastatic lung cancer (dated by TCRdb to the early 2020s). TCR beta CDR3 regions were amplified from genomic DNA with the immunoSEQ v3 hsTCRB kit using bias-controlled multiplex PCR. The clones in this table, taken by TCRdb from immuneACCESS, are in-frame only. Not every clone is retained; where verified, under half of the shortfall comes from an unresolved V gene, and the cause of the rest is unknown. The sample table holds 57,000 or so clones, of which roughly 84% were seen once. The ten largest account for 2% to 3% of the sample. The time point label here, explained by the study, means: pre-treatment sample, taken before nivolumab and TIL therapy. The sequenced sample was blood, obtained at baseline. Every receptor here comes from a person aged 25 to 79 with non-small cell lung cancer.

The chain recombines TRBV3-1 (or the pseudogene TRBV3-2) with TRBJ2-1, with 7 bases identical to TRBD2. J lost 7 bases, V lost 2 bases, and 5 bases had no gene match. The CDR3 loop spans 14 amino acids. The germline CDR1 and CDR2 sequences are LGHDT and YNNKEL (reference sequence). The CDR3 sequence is CASSQSGARNEQFF. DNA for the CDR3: TGTGCCAGCAGCCAAAGCGGGGCGCGTAATGAGCAGTTCTTC.

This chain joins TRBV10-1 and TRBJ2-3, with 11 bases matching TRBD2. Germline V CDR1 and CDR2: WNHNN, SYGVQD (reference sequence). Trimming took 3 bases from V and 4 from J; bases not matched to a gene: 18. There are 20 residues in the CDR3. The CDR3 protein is CASSEGISGRAPVPADTQYF. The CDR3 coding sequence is TGCGCCAGCAGTGAAGGAATTAGCGGGAGGGCCCCCGTCCCTGCAGATACGCAGTATTTT.

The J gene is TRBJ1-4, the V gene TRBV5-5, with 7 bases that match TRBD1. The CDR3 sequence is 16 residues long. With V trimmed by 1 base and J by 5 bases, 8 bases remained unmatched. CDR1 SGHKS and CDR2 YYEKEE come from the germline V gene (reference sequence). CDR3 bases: TGTGCCAGCAGCTTGAGGGGGCCCTACTCCAATGAAAAACTGTTTTTT. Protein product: CASSLRGPYSNEKLFF. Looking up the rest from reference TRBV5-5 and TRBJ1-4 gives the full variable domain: DAGVTQSPTHLIKTRGQQVTLRCSPISGHKSVSWYQQVLGQGPQFIFQYYEKEERGRGNFPDRFSARQFPNYSSELNVNALLLGDSALYLCASSLRGPYSNEKLFFGSGTQLSVL.

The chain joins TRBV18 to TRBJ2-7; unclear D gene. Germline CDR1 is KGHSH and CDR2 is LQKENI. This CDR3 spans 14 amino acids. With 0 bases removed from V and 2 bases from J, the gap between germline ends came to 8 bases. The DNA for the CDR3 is TGTGCCAGCTCACCACCGAGTGGGGCCTACGAGCAGTACTTC. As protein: CASSPPSGAYEQYF.

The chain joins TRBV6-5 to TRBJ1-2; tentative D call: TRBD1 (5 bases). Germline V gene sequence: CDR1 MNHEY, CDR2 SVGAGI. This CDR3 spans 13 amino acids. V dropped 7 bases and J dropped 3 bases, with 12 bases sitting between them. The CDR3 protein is CASTPRAHYGYTF. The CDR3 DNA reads TGTGCCAGCACCCCCAGGGCCCACTATGGCTACACCTTC.

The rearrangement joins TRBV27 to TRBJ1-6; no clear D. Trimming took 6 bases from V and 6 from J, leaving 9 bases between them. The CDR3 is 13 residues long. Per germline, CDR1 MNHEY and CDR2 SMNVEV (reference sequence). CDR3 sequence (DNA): TGTGCCAGCAGCCGCCTAGGTAATTCACCCCTCCACTTT. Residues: CASSRLGNSPLHF.

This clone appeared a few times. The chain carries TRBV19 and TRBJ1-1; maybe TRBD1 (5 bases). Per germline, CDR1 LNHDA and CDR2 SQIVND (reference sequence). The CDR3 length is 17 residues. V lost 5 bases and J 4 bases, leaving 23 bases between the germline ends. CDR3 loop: CASSPSGTGGLITEAFF. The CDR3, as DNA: TGTGCCAGTAGTCCGTCCGGGACGGGGGGACTTATCACTGAAGCTTTCTTT.

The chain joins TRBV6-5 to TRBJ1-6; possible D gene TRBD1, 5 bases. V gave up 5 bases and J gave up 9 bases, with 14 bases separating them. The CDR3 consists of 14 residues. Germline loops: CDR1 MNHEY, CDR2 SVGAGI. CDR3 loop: CASSNKGKFSPLHF. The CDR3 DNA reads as TGTGCCAGCAGTAACAAGGGGAAGTTTTCACCCCTCCACTTT.

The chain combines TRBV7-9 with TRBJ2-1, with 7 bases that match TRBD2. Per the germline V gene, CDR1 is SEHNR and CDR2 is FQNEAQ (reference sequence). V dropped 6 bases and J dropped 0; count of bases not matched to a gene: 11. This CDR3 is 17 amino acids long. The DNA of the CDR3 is TGTGCCAGCAGTTCCCTATTGAGCGGGATCTCCTACAATGAGCAGTTCTTC. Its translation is CASSSLLSGISYNEQFF.

The CDR3 nucleotides read TGTGCCAGCAGCTTAGGAACAGGACCGAACACTGAAGCTTTCTTT. It encodes CASSLGTGPNTEAFF. The rearrangement links TRBV11-2 to TRBJ1-1; tentative D call: TRBD1 (5 bases). Looked up from germline, CDR1 is SGHAT and CDR2 is FQNNGV. The CDR3 extends over 15 amino acids. Trimming shortened V by 1 base and J by 1 base, and 10 bases separated the two germline ends.

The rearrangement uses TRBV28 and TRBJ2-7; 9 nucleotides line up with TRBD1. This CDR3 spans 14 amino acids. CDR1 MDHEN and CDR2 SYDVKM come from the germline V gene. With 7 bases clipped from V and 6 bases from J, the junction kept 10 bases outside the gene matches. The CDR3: CASNRGTGISEQYF. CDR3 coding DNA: TGTGCCAGCAACCGCGGGACAGGGATCTCCGAGCAGTACTTC.

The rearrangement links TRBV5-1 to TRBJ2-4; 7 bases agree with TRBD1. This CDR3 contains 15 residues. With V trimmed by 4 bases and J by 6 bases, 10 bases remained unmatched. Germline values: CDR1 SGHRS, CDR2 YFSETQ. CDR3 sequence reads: CASSAGVTGVNIQYF. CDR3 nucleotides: TGCGCCAGCAGCGCGGGTGTCACAGGGGTAAACATTCAGTACTTC.

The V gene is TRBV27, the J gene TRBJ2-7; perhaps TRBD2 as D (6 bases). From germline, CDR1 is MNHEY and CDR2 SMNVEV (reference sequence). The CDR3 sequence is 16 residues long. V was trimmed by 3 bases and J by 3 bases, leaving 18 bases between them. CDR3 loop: CASSFRRVAALYEQYF. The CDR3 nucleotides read TGTGCCAGCAGTTTTAGGCGAGTAGCGGCGCTCTACGAGCAGTACTTC.

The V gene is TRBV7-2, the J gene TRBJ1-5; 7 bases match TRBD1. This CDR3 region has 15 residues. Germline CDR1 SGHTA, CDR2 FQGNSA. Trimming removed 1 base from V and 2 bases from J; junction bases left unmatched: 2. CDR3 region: CASSLVGQGNQPQHF. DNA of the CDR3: TGTGCCAGCAGCTTAGTAGGACAGGGCAATCAGCCCCAGCATTTT.

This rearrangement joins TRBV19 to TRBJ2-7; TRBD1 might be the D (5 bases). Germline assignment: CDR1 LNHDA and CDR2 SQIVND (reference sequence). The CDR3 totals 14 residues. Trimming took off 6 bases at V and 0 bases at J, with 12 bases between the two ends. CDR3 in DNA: TGTGCCAGTAGGGAAAAGGGGATCTCCTACGAGCAGTACTTC. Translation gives CASREKGISYEQYF.

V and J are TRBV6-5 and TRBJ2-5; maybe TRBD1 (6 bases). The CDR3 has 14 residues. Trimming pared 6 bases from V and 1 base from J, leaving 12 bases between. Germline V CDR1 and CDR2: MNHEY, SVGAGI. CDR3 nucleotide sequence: TGTGCCAGCAGCCCCACAGGGACCCAAGAGACCCAGTACTTC. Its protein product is CASSPTGTQETQYF.

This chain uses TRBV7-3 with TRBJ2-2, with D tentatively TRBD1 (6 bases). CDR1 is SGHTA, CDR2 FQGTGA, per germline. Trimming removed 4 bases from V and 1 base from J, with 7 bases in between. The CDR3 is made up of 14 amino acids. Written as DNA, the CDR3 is TGTGCCAGCAGCTCGGGACAGAACACCGGGGAGCTGTTTTTT. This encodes CASSSGQNTGELFF.

In DNA, the CDR3 is TGTGCCAGCAGCCCCCCCGGGAGTAGCGAGCAGTACTTC. Its protein product is CASSPPGSSEQYF. The chain links TRBV7-3 to TRBJ2-7; possibly TRBD2 for D (6 bases). This CDR3 has 13 amino acids. V was clipped by 5 bases and J by 6 bases, with 14 bases between them. CDR1 SGHTA and CDR2 FQGTGA come from the germline V gene.

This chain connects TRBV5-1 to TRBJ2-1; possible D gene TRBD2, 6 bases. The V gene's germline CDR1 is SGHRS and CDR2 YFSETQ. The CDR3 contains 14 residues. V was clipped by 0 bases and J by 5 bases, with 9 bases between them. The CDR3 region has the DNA TGCGCCAGCAGCTTGGAGGGACTGGACAATGAGCAGTTCTTC. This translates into CASSLEGLDNEQFF.

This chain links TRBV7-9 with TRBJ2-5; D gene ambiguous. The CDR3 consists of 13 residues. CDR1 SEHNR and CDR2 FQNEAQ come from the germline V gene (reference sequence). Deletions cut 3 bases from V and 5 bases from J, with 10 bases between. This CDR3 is CASSFGSFETQYF. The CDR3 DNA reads TGTGCCAGCAGCTTTGGCAGCTTTGAGACCCAGTACTTC.

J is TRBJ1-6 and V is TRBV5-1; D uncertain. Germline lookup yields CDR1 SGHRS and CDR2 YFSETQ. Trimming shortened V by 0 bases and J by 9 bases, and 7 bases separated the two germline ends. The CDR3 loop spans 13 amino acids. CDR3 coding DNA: TGCGCCAGCAGCTTGGAGGGCTCTTCACCCCTCCACTTT. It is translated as CASSLEGSSPLHF.